These T cell receptor beta chains were read from a single sample in a study of T cell changes during pregnancy in multiple sclerosis. The table came from immunoSEQ multiplex PCR; TCRdb's copy has only in-frame clones and leaves some out. The sample yields 15,000 to 20,000 clones, around 90% seen once. The sequencing used CD4+ T cells from peripheral blood mononuclear cells, collected in the first trimester of pregnancy. The receptors were gathered from a female donor in good health, enrolled as a control in a pregnancy study. Both conserved end residues are part of each CDR3. Each record gives: J gene, V gene, CDR3 length, D gene, clone size, CDR3 DNA, CDR3 protein. The D gene is left open where the match is weak. For some rows the clone size is stated as once, few or many, or as a class when expanded; others skip it.

>TRBJ2-3|TRBV7-9|15|TRBD1|.
TGTGCCAGCAGCTTAGCGACAGGGGGTACAGATACGCAGTATTTT
CASSLATGGTDTQYF
>TRBJ1-3|TRBV7-2|17|TRBD1|.
TGTGCCAGCAGCTCTACAGGACAGGGTTTTGCTGGAAACACCATATATTTT
CASSSTGQGFAGNTIYF
>TRBJ2-3|TRBV14|16|TRBD2|.
TGTGCCAGCAGCCAGACTAGCGCTTTAAGTTCAGATACGCAGTATTTT
CASSQTSALSSDTQYF
>TRBJ1-1|TRBV6-5|14|TRBD1|.
TGTGCCAGCAGCTCCACCGGACAGGAGAGAGAAGCTTTCTTT
CASSSTGQEREAFF
>TRBJ2-2|TRBV5-4|15|TRBD2|.
TGTGCCAGCACCCCCGGGACTAGTGGGACCGGGGAGCTGTTTTTT
CASTPGTSGTGELFF
>TRBJ2-3|TRBV18|15|TRBD2|once
TGTGCCAGCTCGCTCAAGCGGGGGGGCACAGATACGCAGTATTTT
CASSLKRGGTDTQYF
>TRBJ1-3|TRBV7-9|16|.|.
TGTGCCAGCAGCCGCTGGACGGACAGCTCTGGAAACACCATATATTTT
CASSRWTDSSGNTIYF
>TRBJ1-5|TRBV7-2|12|.|.
TGTGCCAGCAGCTTATTCCGTCAGCCCCAGCATTTT
CASSLFRQPQHF
>TRBJ1-5|TRBV30|15|TRBD1|.
TGTGCCTGGGCGAATGGGGACAGGGAGAATCAGCCCCAGCATTTT
CAWANGDRENQPQHF
>TRBJ1-1|TRBV25-1|13|.|few
TGTGCCAGCAGTGACCGTCCCAACACTGAAGCTTTCTTT
CASSDRPNTEAFF